One and the same sample provided the 10 T cell receptor beta chains below, sequenced in a study of T-cell reconstitution after alpha-beta-depleted transplantation in children. It was with unique molecular identifiers that the TCRbeta library was prepared. MiXCR, run by TCRdb on the PCR reads, gives a single entry per CDR3 protein. The sample contains about 440,000 distinct CDR3 sequences, 43% of which appear only once. Sequencing was performed on PBMCs, taken before TCRalphabeta/CD19-depleted stem cell transplant. Every receptor here comes from a girl aged 2 to 9 with aplastic anemia, due to receive a stem cell transplant.

The chain recombines TRBV6-9 with TRBJ2-7; weak D call: TRBD1 (6 bases). Germline CDR1 is MNHGY and CDR2 is SVAAGI. CDR3 length equals 16 residues. Trimming stripped 0 bases from V and 3 bases from J, with 15 bases between. The CDR3 nucleotides read TGTGCCAGCAGTTATTCCCAGGGGCCCTTGGGCTACGAGCAGTACTTC. It specifies CASSYSQGPLGYEQYF.

The genes are TRBV20-1 and TRBJ2-7; 12 nucleotides agree with TRBD2. Germline CDR1 DFQATT, CDR2 SNEGSKA (reference sequence). V was clipped by 3 bases and J by 4 bases; unmatched bases: 7. CDR3 length equals 15 residues. The CDR3 sequence is CSASLTSGRRYEQYF. The CDR3 DNA reads TGCAGTGCTAGCCTGACTAGCGGGAGAAGGTACGAGCAGTACTTC.

The chain has TRBV7-9 and TRBJ1-1, with D uncertain. CDR1 is SEHNR and CDR2 is FQNEAQ in the germline V gene (reference sequence). The V end was cut by 5 bases, the J end by 1 base, with 11 bases between. The CDR3 sequence is 14 residues long. CDR3 loop: CASSILNKNTEAFF. The CDR3 coding sequence is TGTGCCAGCAGCATCCTCAATAAGAACACTGAAGCTTTCTTT. The whole variable domain, filled in from reference TRBV7-9 and TRBJ1-1, reads DTGVSQNPRHKITKRGQNVTFRCDPISEHNRLYWYRQTLGQGPEFLTYFQNEAQLEKSRLLSDRFSAERPKGSFSTLEIQRTEQGDSAMYLCASSILNKNTEAFFGQGTRLTVV.

The chain joins TRBV20-1 to TRBJ2-1; 12 bases fit TRBD2. Trimming cost V 5 bases and J 2 bases; bases outside gene matches: 1. The CDR3 totals 14 residues. The germline V gene encodes CDR1 DFQATT and CDR2 SNEGSKA (reference sequence). The CDR3: CSAASGRAYNEQFF. CDR3 DNA: TGCAGTGCTGCTAGCGGGAGGGCCTACAATGAGCAGTTCTTC.

The rearrangement joins TRBV5-1 to TRBJ2-5, with a tentative D call TRBD2 (6 bases). Germline V CDR1 and CDR2: SGHRS, YFSETQ. The CDR3 is 15 amino acids. Trimming pared 2 bases from V and 1 base from J, leaving 12 bases between. The CDR3 DNA is TGCGCCAGCAGCTTAGACGGGGGACTCCAAGAGACCCAGTACTTC. Protein sequence: CASSLDGGLQETQYF.

This clonotype was found once. The V and J genes are TRBV5-1 and TRBJ2-5, with TRBD1 matching 10 bases. V was clipped by 2 bases and J by 5 bases; unmatched bases: 6. The CDR3 contains 15 residues. Germline V CDR1 and CDR2: SGHRS, YFSETQ. CDR3 DNA: TGCGCCAGCAGCTTTAGGACAGGGGGGGATGAGACCCAGTACTTC. Its translation is CASSFRTGGDETQYF.

This chain links TRBV7-8 with TRBJ1-1; tentatively, D is TRBD1 (5 bases). The V end was cut by 3 bases, the J end by 6 bases, with 11 bases between. Germline-derived CDR1 and CDR2 are SGHVS and FQNEAQ. This CDR3 comprises 13 residues. The CDR3 region is CASSFGGGSEAFF. CDR3 DNA sequence: TGTGCCAGCAGCTTTGGGGGAGGGTCTGAAGCTTTCTTT.

This chain links TRBV3-1 with TRBJ2-3, with 12 bases identical to TRBD2. V was pared by 4 bases and J by 4 bases, with 6 bases of the junction left unmatched. This CDR3 is built from 16 residues. The V gene's germline CDR1 is LGHDT and CDR2 YNNKEL (reference sequence). CDR3 DNA: TGTGCCAGCAGCCCCCTAGCGGGGGGGCCCGCAGATACGCAGTATTTT. It specifies CASSPLAGGPADTQYF.

The sample holds many counts of this clonotype. This sequence joins TRBV28 and TRBJ2-7, with TRBD1 identical over 7 bases. V shed 8 bases, J shed 0 bases, and the junction held 4 bases outside the gene matches. Germline V gene data show CDR1 as MDHEN and CDR2 as SYDVKM. The CDR3 length is 13 residues. This CDR3 reads CASPWDSSYEQYF. CDR3 nucleotide sequence: TGTGCCAGCCCCTGGGACAGCTCCTACGAGCAGTACTTC.

The rearrangement joins TRBV20-1 to TRBJ2-2, with TRBD2 matching 9 bases. V was clipped by 6 bases and J by 7 bases; unmatched bases: 12. CDR1 is DFQATT and CDR2 is SNEGSKA in the germline V gene (reference sequence). CDR3 length: 15 residues. The CDR3 DNA sequence: TGCAGTGCCCAGGACCCTAGCGGGATAGACGGGGAGCTGTTTTTT. This sequence encodes CSAQDPSGIDGELFF.